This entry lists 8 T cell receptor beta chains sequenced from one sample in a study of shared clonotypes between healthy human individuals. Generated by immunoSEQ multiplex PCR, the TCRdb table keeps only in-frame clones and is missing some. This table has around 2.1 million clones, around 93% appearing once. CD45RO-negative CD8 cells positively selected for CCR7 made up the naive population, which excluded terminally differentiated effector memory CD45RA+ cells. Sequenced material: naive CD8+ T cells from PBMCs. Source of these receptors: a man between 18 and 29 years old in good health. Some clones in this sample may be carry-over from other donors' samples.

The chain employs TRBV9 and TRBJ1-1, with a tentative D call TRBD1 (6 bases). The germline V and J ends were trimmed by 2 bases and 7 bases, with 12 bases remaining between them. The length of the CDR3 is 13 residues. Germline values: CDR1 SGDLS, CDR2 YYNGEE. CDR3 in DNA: TGTGCCAGCAGCGTTGGGGGGGCAGTTGAAGCTTTCTTT. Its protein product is CASSVGGAVEAFF.

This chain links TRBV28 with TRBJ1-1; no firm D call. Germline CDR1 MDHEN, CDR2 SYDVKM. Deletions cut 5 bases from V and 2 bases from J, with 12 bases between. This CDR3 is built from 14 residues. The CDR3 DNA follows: TGTGCCAGCAGTCCCCGACGGATTAACACTGAAGCTTTCTTT. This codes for CASSPRRINTEAFF.

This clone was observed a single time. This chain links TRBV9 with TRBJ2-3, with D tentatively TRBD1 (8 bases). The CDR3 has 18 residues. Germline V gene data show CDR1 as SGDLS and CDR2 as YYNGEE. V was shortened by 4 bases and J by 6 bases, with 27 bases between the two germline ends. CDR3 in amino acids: CASSTPRGLQGGGDTQYF. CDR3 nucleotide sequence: TGTGCCAGCAGCACCCCTCGGGGACTACAGGGGGGTGGGGATACGCAGTATTTT.

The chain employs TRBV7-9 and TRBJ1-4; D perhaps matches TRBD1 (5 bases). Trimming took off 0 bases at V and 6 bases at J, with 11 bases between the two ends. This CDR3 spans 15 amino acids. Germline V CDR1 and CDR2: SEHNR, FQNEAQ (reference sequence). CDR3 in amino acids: CASSLAPGGDEKLFF. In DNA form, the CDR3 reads TGTGCCAGCAGCTTAGCCCCCGGGGGGGATGAAAAACTGTTTTTT.

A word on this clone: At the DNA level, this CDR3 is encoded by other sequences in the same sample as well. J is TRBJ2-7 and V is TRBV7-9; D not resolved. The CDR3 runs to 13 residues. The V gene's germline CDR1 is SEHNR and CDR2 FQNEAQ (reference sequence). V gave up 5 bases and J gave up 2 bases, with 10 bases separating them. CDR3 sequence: CASSPPRTYEQYF. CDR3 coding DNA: TGTGCCAGCAGCCCACCACGGACCTACGAGCAGTACTTC. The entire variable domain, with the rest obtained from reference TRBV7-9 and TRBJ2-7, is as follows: DTGVSQNPRHKITKRGQNVTFRCDPISEHNRLYWYRQTLGQGPEFLTYFQNEAQLEKSRLLSDRFSAERPKGSFSTLEIQRTEQGDSAMYLCASSPPRTYEQYFGPGTRLTVT.

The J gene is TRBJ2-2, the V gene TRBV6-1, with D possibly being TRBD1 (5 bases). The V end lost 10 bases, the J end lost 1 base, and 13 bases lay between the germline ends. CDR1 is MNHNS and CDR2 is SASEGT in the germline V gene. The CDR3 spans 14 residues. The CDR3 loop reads CATTIGENTGELFF. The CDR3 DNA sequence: TGTGCCACCACGATAGGGGAGAACACCGGGGAGCTGTTTTTT.

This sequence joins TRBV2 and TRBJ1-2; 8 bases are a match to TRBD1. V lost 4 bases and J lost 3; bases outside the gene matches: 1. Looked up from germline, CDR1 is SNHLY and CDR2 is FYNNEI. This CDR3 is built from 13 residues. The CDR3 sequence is CASSARGHYGYTF. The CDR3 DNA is TGTGCCAGCAGTGCCAGGGGGCACTATGGCTACACCTTC. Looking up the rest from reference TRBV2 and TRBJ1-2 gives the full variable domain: EPEVTQTPSHQVTQMGQEVILRCVPISNHLYFYWYRQILGQKVEFLVSFYNNEISEKSEIFDDQFSVERPDGSNFTLKIRSTKLEDSAMYFCASSARGHYGYTFGSGTRLTVV.

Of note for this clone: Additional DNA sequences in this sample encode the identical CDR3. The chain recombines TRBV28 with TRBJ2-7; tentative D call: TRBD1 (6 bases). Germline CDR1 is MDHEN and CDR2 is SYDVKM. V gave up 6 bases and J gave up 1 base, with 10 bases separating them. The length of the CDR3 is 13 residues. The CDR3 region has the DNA TGTGCCAGCAGATTCCAGGGGTCCTACGAGCAGTACTTC. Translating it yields CASRFQGSYEQYF.